Below are 30 T cell receptor beta chains sequenced from a single sample in a study of CD8 T cells in Susac syndrome. After extraction with the RNeasy kit, roughly 0.45 to 1 ug of the RNA was reverse transcribed using random hexamers. TCRdb used MiXCR to reprocess the immunoSEQ multiplex PCR reads, holding one entry per CDR3 protein. This sample has about 200,000 distinct CDR3 sequences; under 97% occur once, and the top ten carry approximately 0.088%. Input material: CD4+ T cells from PBMCs. The receptors were gathered from a human donor with multiple sclerosis.

V usage is TRBV7-6 and J usage is TRBJ2-3; 9 nucleotides agree with TRBD2. The trim removed 1 base at V and 6 bases at J, leaving 5 bases unmatched. CDR1 and CDR2 from the germline V gene are SGHVS and FNYEAQ. The CDR3 has 15 amino acids. Written as DNA, the CDR3 is TGTGCCAGCAGCTTAGGTCTGCGGGAGGGCGATACGCAGTATTTT. Translated, it gives CASSLGLREGDTQYF.

The chain carries TRBV20-1 and TRBJ1-1, with D unresolved. CDR1 is DFQATT and CDR2 is SNEGSKA in the germline V gene (reference sequence). The CDR3 consists of 13 residues. In DNA form, the CDR3 reads TGCAGGGGTTACGAGGCTATGAACACTGAAGCTTTCTTT. Its protein product is CRGYEAMNTEAFF.

The chain uses TRBV20-1 and TRBJ1-6, with D unresolved. Trimming removed 6 bases from V and 7 bases from J, with 22 bases in between. The germline gives CDR1 DFQATT, CDR2 SNEGSKA (reference sequence). This CDR3 is 16 amino acids long. In DNA, the CDR3 is TGCAGTGCCGGAAAGTTTAGAGGATTCAGGAATTCACCCCTCCACTTT. Its translation: CSAGKFRGFRNSPLHF.

This sequence joins TRBV7-8 and TRBJ1-4; D may be TRBD1 (5 bases). Germline CDR1 is SGHVS and CDR2 is FQNEAQ. The CDR3 extends over 18 amino acids. Trimming took 5 bases from V and 8 from J, leaving 27 bases between them. For the CDR3, the DNA is TGTGCCAGCAGCCCTCGCAGGGACCCTACAAACATTTGGGAAAAACTGTTTTTT. Amino acids: CASSPRRDPTNIWEKLFF.

The chain carries TRBV2 and TRBJ2-1; D is ambiguous. CDR1 SNHLY and CDR2 FYNNEI come from the germline V gene. This CDR3 is built from 13 residues. V was shortened by 8 bases and J by 0 bases, with 8 bases between the two germline ends. CDR3 region: CASEYSSYNEQFF. The CDR3 bases are TGTGCCAGCGAGTATAGCTCCTACAATGAGCAGTTCTTC.

The J gene is TRBJ1-5, the V gene TRBV10-3, with D possibly TRBD1 on 6 matching bases. Germline lookup yields CDR1 ENHRY and CDR2 SYGVKD. V was trimmed by 10 bases and J by 3 bases, leaving 13 bases between them. The CDR3 consists of 13 residues. CDR3: CATQDRDNQPQHF. As DNA, the CDR3 is TGTGCCACACAGGACAGAGACAATCAGCCCCAGCATTTT.

V and J are TRBV15 and TRBJ2-2; a possible D gene is TRBD2 (6 bases). V dropped 0 bases and J dropped 7 bases, with 12 bases sitting between them. The CDR3 is 15 residues long. Germline V gives CDR1 LNHNV, CDR2 YYDKDF (reference sequence). Here the CDR3 DNA reads TGTGCCACCAGCAGAGATTTAGCCGGGGGCGGGGAGCTGTTTTTT. Its translation: CATSRDLAGGGELFF.

The chain links TRBV9 to TRBJ2-5; 12 bases fit TRBD2. Trimming removed 3 bases from V and 7 bases from J; junction bases left unmatched: 4. The CDR3 is 14 residues long. Germline V gene sequence: CDR1 SGDLS, CDR2 YYNGEE. Written as DNA, the CDR3 is TGTGCCAGCAGCGGAGGACTAGCGGGGTCGACCCAGTACTTC. Translated, it gives CASSGGLAGSTQYF.

The chain carries TRBV20-1 and TRBJ2-7; possibly TRBD1 or TRBD2 for D (5 bases each). The CDR3 is 17 amino acids. Trimming removed 3 bases from V and 5 bases from J, with 26 bases in between. Germline assignment: CDR1 DFQATT and CDR2 SNEGSKA (reference sequence). CDR3 in DNA: TGCAGTGCTAGGAACTTTAAGGGGCGCCTGGGGGACCACGAGCAGTACTTC. It translates to CSARNFKGRLGDHEQYF.

CDR3 protein: CASSQDPQGPTNEQFF. DNA for the CDR3: TGTGCCAGCAGCCAGGACCCACAGGGCCCGACCAATGAGCAGTTCTTC. The J gene is TRBJ2-1, the V gene TRBV7-2; TRBD1 might be the D (6 bases). The V gene's germline CDR1 is SGHTA and CDR2 FQGNSA. Trimming pared 5 bases from V and 6 bases from J, leaving 20 bases between. The CDR3 length is 16 residues.

The gene calls are TRBV2 and TRBJ2-2; D gene ambiguous. In germline, CDR1 is SNHLY, CDR2 FYNNEI. The CDR3 sequence is 14 residues long. Between the trimmed V and J ends, which lost 4 bases and 4 bases, there was a span of 10 bases. CDR3 sequence: CASSAIDGTGELFF. The CDR3, as DNA: TGTGCCAGCAGTGCCATAGACGGCACCGGGGAGCTGTTTTTT. The variable domain in full, completed from reference TRBV2 and TRBJ2-2, reads EPEVTQTPSHQVTQMGQEVILRCVPISNHLYFYWYRQILGQKVEFLVSFYNNEISEKSEIFDDQFSVERPDGSNFTLKIRSTKLEDSAMYFCASSAIDGTGELFFGEGSRLTVL.

The chain has TRBV29-1 and TRBJ2-5; TRBD2 agrees at 15 bases. The CDR3 contains 16 residues. J gave up 5 bases and V 7 bases, and 11 bases lay outside the gene matches. Per germline, CDR1 SQVTM and CDR2 ANQGSEA. The CDR3 DNA follows: TGCAGCGCCCAAAGGACTAGCGGGGGGGCCATGGAGACCCAGTACTTC. It specifies CSAQRTSGGAMETQYF.

The gene calls are TRBV6-5 and TRBJ1-1, with D uncertain. This CDR3 is built from 13 residues. The germline CDR1 and CDR2 sequences are MNHEY and SVGAGI. V was cut by 4 bases and J by 3 bases, with 9 bases left in between. The DNA for the CDR3 is TGTGCCAGCAGTTTAGGCAGCTACACTGAAGCTTTCTTT. Its translation is CASSLGSYTEAFF.

The chain recombines TRBV7-2 with TRBJ2-3; the match to TRBD2 covers 8 bases. V dropped 1 base and J dropped 0; count of bases not matched to a gene: 9. Germline V gene lookup returns CDR1 SGHTA and CDR2 FQGNSA. The CDR3 has 18 residues. The CDR3 loop is CASSLGTSSTSSTDTQYF. CDR3 sequence (DNA): TGTGCCAGCAGCTTAGGGACTAGCTCTACGTCTAGCACAGATACGCAGTATTTT.

The CDR3 sequence is CSVVPSSTDTQYF. For the CDR3, the DNA is TGCAGCGTTGTGCCTAGCAGTACAGATACGCAGTATTTT. The J gene is TRBJ2-3, the V gene TRBV29-1; maybe TRBD2 (5 bases). Germline V lookup: CDR1 SQVTM, CDR2 ANQGSEA. The V end was cut by 4 bases, the J end by 3 bases, with 11 bases between. The CDR3 loop spans 13 amino acids.

V is TRBV12-3 or TRBV12-4 and J is TRBJ2-2; unclear D gene. Trimming stripped 6 bases from V and 6 bases from J, with 11 bases between. This CDR3 has 13 amino acids. CDR3 protein: CASSPHGAGELFF. The DNA for the CDR3 is TGTGCCAGCAGCCCACATGGGGCCGGGGAGCTGTTTTTT.

The chain links TRBV20-1 to TRBJ2-1; TRBD2 is a possible D gene (5 bases). Germline-derived CDR1 and CDR2 are DFQATT and SNEGSKA (reference sequence). The CDR3 sequence is 13 residues long. V shed 1 base and J shed 5 bases, with 9 bases lying between them. This chain's CDR3 is CSARVPGNNEQFF. CDR3 DNA sequence: TGCAGTGCTAGAGTCCCGGGGAACAATGAGCAGTTCTTC.

This chain uses TRBV18 with TRBJ2-5; TRBD1 matches 11 bases. The junction had 13 bases not matched to a gene; V was cut back by 3 bases and J by 1 base. This CDR3 region has 19 residues. Germline V gives CDR1 KGHSH, CDR2 LQKENI. CDR3 coding DNA: TGTGCCAGCTCACCCATTCGATCCCCGGGACAGGGGGTCCAAGAGACCCAGTACTTC. Translating it yields CASSPIRSPGQGVQETQYF. Full variable domain (rest looked up from reference TRBV18 and TRBJ2-5): NAGVMQNPRHLVRRRGQEARLRCSPMKGHSHVYWYRQLPEEGLKFMVYLQKENIIDESGMPKERFSAEFPKEGPSILRIQQVVRGDSAAYFCASSPIRSPGQGVQETQYFGPGTRLLVL.

The gene calls are TRBV20-1 and TRBJ2-1; TRBD2 aligns across 8 bases. The CDR3 contains 16 residues. From germline, CDR1 is DFQATT and CDR2 SNEGSKA (reference sequence). Trimming took 0 bases from V and 0 from J; bases not matched to a gene: 4. The CDR3 bases are TGCAGTGCTAGAGATAGACTAGCGAACTCCTACAATGAGCAGTTCTTC. Amino acids: CSARDRLANSYNEQFF.

The V and J genes are TRBV15 and TRBJ2-7; TRBD1 or TRBD2 may be the D gene (6 bases each). Between the trimmed V and J ends, which lost 3 bases and 2 bases, there was a span of 11 bases. The CDR3 contains 14 residues. CDR1 is LNHNV, CDR2 YYDKDF, per germline (reference sequence). The DNA of the CDR3 is TGTGCCACCAGCAGGGAGGGGGGCCCCTACGAGCAGTACTTC. It is translated as CATSREGGPYEQYF.

V usage is TRBV28 and J usage is TRBJ2-7; 8 bases map to TRBD1. Germline trimming cut 2 bases from V and 7 bases from J; bases unmatched to any gene: 10. Germline values: CDR1 MDHEN, CDR2 SYDVKM. The CDR3 sequence is 15 residues long. The CDR3 here is CASSLIGQGLGEQYF. In DNA form, the CDR3 reads TGTGCCAGCAGTTTAATAGGACAGGGACTCGGGGAGCAGTACTTC.

The V and J genes are TRBV7-2 and TRBJ2-5; the match to TRBD1 covers 12 bases. The CDR3 spans 15 residues. Germline assignment: CDR1 SGHTA and CDR2 FQGNSA. With 5 bases clipped from V and 5 bases from J, the junction kept 6 bases outside the gene matches. CDR3 nucleotides: TGTGCCAGCAGCCCCCGGGACAGGGGGCGTGAGACCCAGTACTTC. This codes for CASSPRDRGRETQYF. The full variable domain, with the rest looked up from reference TRBV7-2 and TRBJ2-5, is GAGVSQSPSNKVTEKGKDVELRCDPISGHTALYWYRQSLGQGLEFLIYFQGNSAPDKSGLPSDRFSAERTGGSVSTLTIQRTQQEDSAVYLCASSPRDRGRETQYFGPGTRLLVL.

In this sample, this clonotype turned up once. The chain carries TRBV4-1 and TRBJ1-2; D gene uncertain. The germline V and J ends were trimmed by 2 bases and 4 bases, with 11 bases remaining between them. This CDR3 spans 14 amino acids. From germline, CDR1 is MGHRA and CDR2 YSYEKL. This CDR3 is CASSQNSLVYGYTF. The CDR3 DNA reads as TGCGCCAGCAGCCAAAACTCTCTCGTCTATGGCTACACCTTC.

J is TRBJ1-6 and V is TRBV19; perhaps TRBD1 as D (6 bases). Trimming removed 10 bases from V and 8 bases from J, with 12 bases in between. Germline V gene sequence: CDR1 LNHDA, CDR2 SQIVND (reference sequence). This CDR3 spans 12 amino acids. The CDR3, as DNA: TGTGCCACCTCTAGGGGGGATTCACCCCTCCACTTT. Its protein is CATSRGDSPLHF.

The J gene is TRBJ2-1, the V gene TRBV29-1; weak D call: TRBD1 (5 bases). Germline V gives CDR1 SQVTM, CDR2 ANQGSEA. The CDR3 extends over 13 amino acids. V was shortened by 1 base and J by 2 bases, with 6 bases between the two germline ends. The CDR3: CSVEGQTYNEQFF. The CDR3 coding sequence is TGCAGCGTTGAAGGACAGACCTACAATGAGCAGTTCTTC.

The rearrangement uses TRBV2 and TRBJ2-1; D is undetermined. Germline-derived CDR1 and CDR2 are SNHLY and FYNNEI. CDR3 length: 13 amino acids. Trimming stripped 6 bases from V and 2 bases from J, with 8 bases between. CDR3 coding DNA: TGTGCCAGCAGGCCCCCCGCCTACAATGAGCAGTTCTTC. Protein: CASRPPAYNEQFF.

This sequence joins TRBV5-4 and TRBJ2-7; 7 bases are a match to TRBD2. There are 14 residues in the CDR3. J was trimmed by 2 bases and V by 3 bases; bases with no gene match: 5. Germline loops: CDR1 SGHNT, CDR2 YYREEE (reference sequence). The CDR3 is CASSSRRGAYEQYF. In DNA form, the CDR3 reads TGTGCCAGCAGCTCACGACGGGGGGCCTACGAGCAGTACTTC.

The rearrangement joins TRBV20-1 to TRBJ1-6, with 9 bases that match TRBD1. The CDR3 extends over 14 amino acids. V was clipped by 3 bases and J by 9 bases; unmatched bases: 6. CDR1 and CDR2 from the germline V gene are DFQATT and SNEGSKA (reference sequence). Here the CDR3 DNA reads TGCAGTGCTAGCGGGGACAGGGTCGGTTCACCCCTCCACTTT. Translation: CSASGDRVGSPLHF.

The V and J genes are TRBV7-2 and TRBJ2-1; 9 bases are shared with TRBD2. Per germline, CDR1 SGHTA and CDR2 FQGNSA. V lost 3 bases to trimming and J lost 10 bases; unmatched junction nucleotides: 13. CDR3 length: 16 amino acids. Written as DNA, the CDR3 is TGTGCCAGCAGCTTTTCTCCTAGCGGGGAAGGAAGAGAGCAGTTCTTC. Protein sequence: CASSFSPSGEGREQFF.

The chain combines TRBV14 with TRBJ2-1; 9 bases are a match to TRBD1. CDR3 length equals 16 residues. V lost 0 bases and J lost 10; bases outside the gene matches: 10. CDR1 is SGHDN, CDR2 FVKESK, per germline. The CDR3 nucleotides read TGTGCCAGCAGCCAAGACCTCGGACAGGGGCCATCGGAGCAGTTCTTC. This encodes CASSQDLGQGPSEQFF.